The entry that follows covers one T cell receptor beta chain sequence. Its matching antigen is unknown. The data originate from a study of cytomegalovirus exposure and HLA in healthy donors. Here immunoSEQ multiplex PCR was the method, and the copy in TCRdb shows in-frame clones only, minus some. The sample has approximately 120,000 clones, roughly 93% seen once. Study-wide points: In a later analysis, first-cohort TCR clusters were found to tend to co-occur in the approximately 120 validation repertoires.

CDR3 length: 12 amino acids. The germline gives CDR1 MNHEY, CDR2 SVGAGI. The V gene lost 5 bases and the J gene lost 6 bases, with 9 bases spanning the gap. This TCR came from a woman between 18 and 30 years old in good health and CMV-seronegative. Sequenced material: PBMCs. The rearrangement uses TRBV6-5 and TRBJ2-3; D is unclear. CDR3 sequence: CASSPTGDTQYF. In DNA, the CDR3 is TGTGCCAGCAGTCCGACCGGGGATACGCAGTATTTT.